Below, 5 T cell receptor beta chains from the same sample are listed, as sequenced in a study of blood T cell repertoires in COVID-19. Clones were read by immunoSEQ multiplex PCR, and TCRdb kept only the in-frame ones, dropping some. Counted here are approximately 280,000 clones, about 82% occurring once; the ten biggest clones make up 5% to 6.5%. Sequenced: peripheral blood. These receptors came from a man aged 50-59 years with active or convalescent COVID-19.

The J gene is TRBJ1-2, the V gene TRBV9; 10 bases map to TRBD1. Germline loops: CDR1 SGDLS, CDR2 YYNGEE. V trimming: 3 bases; J trimming: 7 bases; junction bases outside the gene matches: 3. This CDR3 region has 13 residues. CDR3 coding DNA: TGTGCCAGCAGCGAGACAGGGGGCTCTGGCTACACCTTC. Translating it yields CASSETGGSGYTF.

This clone occurred once. The chain carries TRBV19 and TRBJ1-5, with D possibly matching TRBD1 (5 bases). The V gene lost 7 bases and the J gene lost 4 bases, with 11 bases spanning the gap. Per germline, CDR1 LNHDA and CDR2 SQIVND (reference sequence). This CDR3 has 13 residues. CDR3 sequence reads: CASKTTENQPQHF. DNA of the CDR3: TGTGCCAGTAAAACGACAGAGAATCAGCCCCAGCATTTT.

V is TRBV19 and J is TRBJ2-3, with D possibly TRBD1 on 6 matching bases. V was pared by 1 base and J by 5 bases, with 10 bases between. The CDR3 length is 14 residues. The germline V gene encodes CDR1 LNHDA and CDR2 SQIVND (reference sequence). Here the CDR3 DNA reads TGTGCCAGTAGTATAGGTGTAGGGGGAGATACGCAGTATTTT. Protein product: CASSIGVGGDTQYF.

The chain joins TRBV16 to TRBJ1-1; tentative D call: TRBD1 (5 bases). The germline V gene encodes CDR1 KGHSY and CDR2 FQNENV. Trimming stripped 4 bases from V and 2 bases from J, with 8 bases between. The CDR3 has 13 amino acids. The CDR3 sequence is CASSRQGNTEAFF. The DNA for the CDR3 is TGTGCCAGCAGCCGGCAGGGCAACACTGAAGCTTTCTTT. The whole variable domain, remainder taken from reference TRBV16 and TRBJ1-1, is GEEVAQTPKHLVRGEGQKAKLYCAPIKGHSYVFWYQQVLKNEFKFLISFQNENVFDETGMPKERFSAKCLPNSPCSLEIQATKLEDSAVYFCASSRQGNTEAFFGQGTRLTVV.

The V and J genes are TRBV11-2 and TRBJ2-7; the match to TRBD2 covers 7 bases. Germline values: CDR1 SGHAT, CDR2 FQNNGV. J was trimmed by 0 bases and V by 2 bases; bases with no gene match: 10. The CDR3 totals 17 residues. CDR3 sequence: CASSLSAGAESSYEQYF. The DNA for the CDR3 is TGTGCCAGCAGCTTATCCGCGGGAGCCGAGAGCTCCTACGAGCAGTACTTC.